Sequencing of this TCR beta chain was carried out in a study of cytomegalovirus exposure and HLA in healthy donors. CDR1 is SGHRS and CDR2 is YFSETQ in the germline V gene. CDR3 size: 16 residues. V shed 0 bases and J shed 0 bases, with 10 bases lying between them. On this clone itself: Antigen specificity is unknown.

The study ran its PCR with 60 Vbeta and 13 Jbeta primers. Method: immunoSEQ multiplex PCR; TCRdb's copy keeps in-frame clones and lacks some. The table lists about 180,000 clones, 65% to 85% of them singletons. The study's findings and limits: Prior analysis indicated that the majority of TCR beta V segments exhibited productivity approximately 90% or approximately 30% of the time. Among TCR beta chains, those listed as cytomegalovirus-associated numbered approximately 150.

The receptor was isolated from a woman aged 45-65 years in good health and CMV-seropositive. The chain couples TRBV5-1 to TRBJ2-1, with D tentatively TRBD1 (5 bases). The specimen sequenced was PBMCs. This CDR3 is CASSLEGPSSYNEQFF. The CDR3 bases are TGCGCCAGCAGCTTGGAGGGGCCAAGCTCCTACAATGAGCAGTTCTTC.